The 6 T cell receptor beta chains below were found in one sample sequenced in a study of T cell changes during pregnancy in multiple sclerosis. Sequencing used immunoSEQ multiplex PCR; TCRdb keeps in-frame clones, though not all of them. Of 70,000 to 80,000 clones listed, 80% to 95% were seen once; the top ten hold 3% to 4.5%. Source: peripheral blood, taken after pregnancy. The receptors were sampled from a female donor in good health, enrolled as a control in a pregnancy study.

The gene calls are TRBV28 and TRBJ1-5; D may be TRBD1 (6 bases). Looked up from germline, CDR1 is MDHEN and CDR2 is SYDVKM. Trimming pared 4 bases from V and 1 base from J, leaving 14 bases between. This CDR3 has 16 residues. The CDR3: CASSWTGTRSNQPQHF. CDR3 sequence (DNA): TGTGCCAGCAGTTGGACCGGGACAAGGAGCAATCAGCCCCAGCATTTT. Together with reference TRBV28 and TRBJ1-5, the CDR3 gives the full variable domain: DVKVTQSSRYLVKRTGEKVFLECVQDMDHENMFWYRQDPGLGLRLIYFSYDVKMKEKGDIPEGYSVSREKKERFSLILESASTNQTSMYLCASSWTGTRSNQPQHFGDGTRLSIL.

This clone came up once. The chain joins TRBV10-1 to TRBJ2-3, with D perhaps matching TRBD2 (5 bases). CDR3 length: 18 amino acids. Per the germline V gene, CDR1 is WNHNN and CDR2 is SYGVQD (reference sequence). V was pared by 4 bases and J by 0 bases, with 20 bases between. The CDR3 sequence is CASSGHREGERSTDTQYF. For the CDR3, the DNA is TGCGCCAGCAGTGGTCACCGGGAAGGAGAGCGGAGCACAGATACGCAGTATTTT.

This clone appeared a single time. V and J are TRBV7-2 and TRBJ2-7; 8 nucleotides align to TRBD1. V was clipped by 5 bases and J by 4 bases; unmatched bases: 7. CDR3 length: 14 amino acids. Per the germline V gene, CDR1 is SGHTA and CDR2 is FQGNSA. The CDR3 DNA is TGTGCCAGCAGCCCCGACAGGGGACGGTACGAGCAGTACTTC. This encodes CASSPDRGRYEQYF.

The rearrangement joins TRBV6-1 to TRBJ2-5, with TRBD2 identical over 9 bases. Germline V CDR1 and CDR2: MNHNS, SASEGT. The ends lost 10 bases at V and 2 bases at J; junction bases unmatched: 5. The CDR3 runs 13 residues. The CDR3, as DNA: TGTGCCATCGTCAGCGGGGGGCAAGAGACCCAGTACTTC. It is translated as CAIVSGGQETQYF.

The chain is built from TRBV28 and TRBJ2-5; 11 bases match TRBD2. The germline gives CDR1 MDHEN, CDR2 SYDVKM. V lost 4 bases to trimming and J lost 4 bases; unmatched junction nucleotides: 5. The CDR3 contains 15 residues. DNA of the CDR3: TGTGCCAGCAGTTACGTACTAGCGGGAGTAGAGACCCAGTACTTC. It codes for CASSYVLAGVETQYF.

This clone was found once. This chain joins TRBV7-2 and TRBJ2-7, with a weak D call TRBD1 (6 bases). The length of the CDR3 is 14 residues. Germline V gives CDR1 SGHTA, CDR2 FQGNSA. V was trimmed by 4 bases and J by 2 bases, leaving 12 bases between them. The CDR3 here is CASSSETGPYEQYF. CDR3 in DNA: TGTGCCAGCAGCTCCGAGACAGGACCCTACGAGCAGTACTTC.